The rows below give T cell receptor beta chains drawn from one sample of a study of blood T cell repertoires in COVID-19. Sequencing used immunoSEQ multiplex PCR; TCRdb keeps in-frame clones, though not all of them. This sample carries some 250,000 clones, about 86% of them seen once, and the ten largest clones take less than 4%. Sequencing used peripheral blood. These receptors were obtained from a woman aged 25 to 39 who had recovered from COVID-19. CDR3s leave out the opening cysteine and the closing phenylalanine or tryptophan. Fields, in order: V gene, J gene, CDR3 length, CDR3 protein.

TRBV11-2	TRBJ2-3	11	ASSSTGTDTQY
TRBV25-1	TRBJ1-2	12	ASTWDTEIYGYT
TRBV6-1	TRBJ2-1	13	ASSESAGGPHEQF
TRBV6-2/TRBV6-3	TRBJ2-3	10	ASSTQGDTQY
TRBV2	TRBJ2-1	11	ASSSGRFNEQF
TRBV19	TRBJ1-6	14	ASSTGVGTVATPLH
TRBV4-3	TRBJ2-7	15	ASSQARLAGVPYEQY
TRBV25-1	TRBJ1-4	13	ASSELGSGGEKLF
TRBV11-2	TRBJ1-6	14	ASSSLAGGWNSPLH
TRBV11-3	TRBJ2-3	12	ASSFTGTGGTQY
TRBV6-5	TRBJ2-1	13	ASSWGRSSYNEQF
TRBV14	TRBJ2-5	15	ASSPRDRGFQRETQY
TRBV2	TRBJ1-1	11	ASSRDMNTEAF
TRBV5-5	TRBJ2-7	14	ASSLSPYGQEYEQY